The 32 T cell receptor beta chains reported below all come from one sample, sequenced in a study of cytomegalovirus exposure and HLA in healthy donors. The PCR ran on 60 Vbeta and 13 Jbeta primers. TCRdb's table, derived via immunoSEQ multiplex PCR, lists solely in-frame clones and lacks some. Of around 200,000 clones in the sample, around 78% are singletons; the top ten hold around 1.9%. The sample was PBMCs. All receptors come from a woman aged 25 to 39 in good health and CMV-seropositive.

This chain uses TRBV7-9 with TRBJ2-7; D may be TRBD1 (5 bases). The CDR3 is made up of 12 amino acids. CDR1 is SEHNR, CDR2 FQNEAQ, per germline (reference sequence). V shed 4 bases and J shed 3 bases, with 7 bases lying between them. This CDR3 is CASSSDNYEQYF. CDR3 in DNA: TGTGCCAGCAGCTCGGACAACTACGAGCAGTACTTC.

The J gene is TRBJ1-5, the V gene TRBV30; TRBD1 is a possible D gene (5 bases). Trimming took 1 base from V and 7 from J, leaving 11 bases between them. CDR1 is GTSNPN and CDR2 is SVGIG in the germline V gene (reference sequence). This CDR3 region has 13 residues. In nucleotides, the CDR3 is TGTGCCTGGAGTGGGGGGGGTAGACAGCCCCAGCATTTT. The encoded protein is CAWSGGGRQPQHF.

The chain joins TRBV5-1 to TRBJ2-3; 8 bases are shared with TRBD2. Germline loops: CDR1 SGHRS, CDR2 YFSETQ. This CDR3 has 18 amino acids. Trimming cost V 4 bases and J 2 bases; bases outside gene matches: 15. In DNA, the CDR3 is TGCGCCAGCAGCCGGTCCCCCTCAGTAGCGGGATCCACAGATACGCAGTATTTT. This sequence encodes CASSRSPSVAGSTDTQYF.

CDR3 sequence reads: CASSGDFSGGLGETQYF. CDR3 DNA sequence: TGTGCCAGCAGCGGCGACTTTAGCGGGGGGTTGGGGGAGACCCAGTACTTC. The chain is built from TRBV27 and TRBJ2-5; 10 nucleotides line up with TRBD2. The CDR3 has 17 amino acids. CDR1 MNHEY and CDR2 SMNVEV come from the germline V gene (reference sequence). The V gene end was trimmed by 6 bases and the J gene end by 5 bases; junction bases not matched to a gene: 15.

The rearrangement links TRBV27 to TRBJ1-2, with TRBD1 matching 9 bases. Germline V gene data show CDR1 as MNHEY and CDR2 as SMNVEV (reference sequence). CDR3 length: 19 residues. The V and J ends lost 5 bases and 0 bases, in that order; junction bases with no gene match: 16. The CDR3: CASSPNRGQGPQPNYGYTF. In DNA, the CDR3 is TGTGCCAGCAGTCCTAACCGTGGACAGGGGCCACAACCTAACTATGGCTACACCTTC.

The chain recombines TRBV11-2 with TRBJ1-1; possibly TRBD1 for D (5 bases). This CDR3 contains 16 residues. Trimming left V 5 bases short and J 3 bases short, with 19 bases between. From germline, CDR1 is SGHAT and CDR2 FQNNGV. The CDR3 protein is CASSRHLSGWDTEAFF. The CDR3 bases are TGTGCCAGCAGCCGTCACCTGTCAGGGTGGGACACTGAAGCTTTCTTT.

This clone turned up a few times. The CDR3 DNA follows: TGTGCCAGCAGGGGGACAGGGATATGGGATACGCAGTATTTT. Amino acids: CASRGTGIWDTQYF. The V call is TRBV2, the J call TRBJ2-3; 9 bases match TRBD1. The V and J ends lost 6 bases and 6 bases, in that order; junction bases with no gene match: 7. The CDR3 covers 14 residues. Per germline, CDR1 SNHLY and CDR2 FYNNEI. The variable domain in full, completed from reference TRBV2 and TRBJ2-3, reads EPEVTQTPSHQVTQMGQEVILRCVPISNHLYFYWYRQILGQKVEFLVSFYNNEISEKSEIFDDQFSVERPDGSNFTLKIRSTKLEDSAMYFCASRGTGIWDTQYFGPGTRLTVL.

The chain combines TRBV7-2 with TRBJ2-7; 9 bases map to TRBD2. Germline V lookup: CDR1 SGHTA, CDR2 FQGNSA. Losses at the gene ends were 2 bases for V and 5 bases for J; bases not matched to a gene: 7. CDR3 length equals 15 residues. The CDR3 reads CASSLRAGGPNEQYF. The CDR3 nucleotides read TGTGCCAGCAGCTTAAGGGCGGGAGGGCCCAACGAGCAGTACTTC.

This chain links TRBV5-8 with TRBJ1-1; unclear D gene. V was cut by 4 bases and J by 6 bases, with 7 bases left in between. CDR1 SGHTS and CDR2 YDEGEE come from the germline V gene. The CDR3 is 11 amino acids. CDR3 protein: CASSRGPEAFF. CDR3 coding DNA: TGTGCCAGCAGCCGTGGCCCTGAAGCTTTCTTT. The whole variable domain, remainder taken from reference TRBV5-8 and TRBJ1-1, is EAGVTQSPTHLIKTRGQQATLRCSPISGHTSVYWYQQALGLGLQFLLWYDEGEERNRGNFPPRFSGRQFPNYSSELNVNALELEDSALYLCASSRGPEAFFGQGTRLTVV.

The chain joins TRBV6-4 to TRBJ1-3; 8 bases are shared with TRBD1. The CDR3 runs to 19 residues. J was trimmed by 1 base and V by 2 bases; bases with no gene match: 13. CDR1 and CDR2 (germline): MRHNA, SNTAGT. CDR3 sequence: CASSDAGTGRALSGNTIYF. The DNA for the CDR3 is TGTGCCAGCAGTGACGCCGGGACAGGAAGAGCTCTTTCTGGAAACACCATATATTTT.

The chain links TRBV10-1 to TRBJ2-3, with no clear D. Germline lookup yields CDR1 WNHNN and CDR2 SYGVQD (reference sequence). The CDR3 runs to 16 residues. V dropped 0 bases and J dropped 4 bases, with 14 bases sitting between them. The CDR3 DNA follows: TGCGCCAGCAGTGAGTCGGTGAGCCTACCCCCAGATACGCAGTATTTT. It translates to CASSESVSLPPDTQYF.

The genes are TRBV2 and TRBJ2-3, with a tentative D call TRBD1 (5 bases). The CDR3 has 14 residues. Germline-derived CDR1 and CDR2 are SNHLY and FYNNEI. Trimming took 0 bases from V and 8 from J, leaving 12 bases between them. The CDR3: CASSEASGSPTQYF. In DNA form, the CDR3 reads TGTGCCAGCAGTGAAGCGTCAGGGTCTCCTACGCAGTATTTT.

V and J are TRBV2 and TRBJ1-5, with TRBD1 matching 9 bases. The V segment lost 4 bases and the J segment 7 bases; nucleotides outside the gene matches: 8. CDR3 length: 15 residues. Per the germline V gene, CDR1 is SNHLY and CDR2 is FYNNEI. The CDR3 DNA follows: TGTGCCAGCAGTGGCATTACGGGACAGGGCCAGCCCCAGCATTTT. The encoded protein is CASSGITGQGQPQHF.

The genes are TRBV5-8 and TRBJ1-3; 7 bases are a match to TRBD1. The CDR3 consists of 15 residues. CDR1 is SGHTS and CDR2 is YDEGEE in the germline V gene. J gave up 0 bases and V 4 bases, and 4 bases lay outside the gene matches. CDR3 protein: CASSTGQLSGNTIYF. As DNA, the CDR3 is TGTGCCAGCAGCACGGGACAGCTCTCTGGAAACACCATATATTTT.

The chain has TRBV5-4 and TRBJ2-1; 9 nucleotides agree with TRBD1. J lost 8 bases, V lost 2 bases, and 2 bases had no gene match. The CDR3 runs 13 residues. Germline V gene sequence: CDR1 SGHNT, CDR2 YYREEE (reference sequence). CDR3 sequence: CASSLRDRDEQFF. Written as DNA, the CDR3 is TGTGCCAGCAGCTTACGGGACAGGGATGAGCAGTTCTTC. Filled out from reference TRBV5-4 and TRBJ2-1, the complete variable domain reads ETGVTQSPTHLIKTRGQQVTLRCSSQSGHNTVSWYQQALGQGPQFIFQYYREEENGRGNFPPRFSGLQFPNYSSELNVNALELDDSALYLCASSLRDRDEQFFGPGTRLTVL.

V gene TRBV9 combines with J gene TRBJ2-2, with 8 bases aligning to TRBD1. The V and J ends lost 4 bases and 4 bases, in that order; junction bases with no gene match: 9. CDR1 and CDR2 (germline): SGDLS, YYNGEE. The CDR3 totals 16 residues. The CDR3 DNA reads as TGTGCCAGCAGCCCCCGGACAGGGACGAGCACCGGGGAGCTGTTTTTT. Translating it yields CASSPRTGTSTGELFF.

The chain links TRBV4-1 to TRBJ2-7; TRBD1 agrees at 9 bases. V lost 2 bases, J lost 2 bases, and 4 bases stayed unmatched. Germline CDR1 and CDR2: MGHRA and YSYEKL. CDR3 length equals 15 residues. CDR3: CASSQKGQGPYEQYF. As DNA, the CDR3 is TGCGCCAGCAGCCAAAAGGGACAGGGTCCCTACGAGCAGTACTTC.

This clone showed up just once. This chain connects TRBV9 to TRBJ1-5; D gene uncertain. CDR1 SGDLS and CDR2 YYNGEE come from the germline V gene. The CDR3 has 13 amino acids. V lost 0 bases to trimming and J lost 4 bases, with 5 bases between them. CDR3 coding DNA: TGTGCCAGCAGCGTAGATCCAAATCAGCCCCAGCATTTT. Protein sequence: CASSVDPNQPQHF.

The chain has TRBV11-3 and TRBJ1-5; D gene uncertain. This CDR3 region has 13 residues. CDR1 is SGHNT and CDR2 is YENEEA in the germline V gene. V was clipped by 5 bases and J by 12 bases, with 17 bases between them. In nucleotides, the CDR3 is TGTGCCAGCAGCCATAGGAGTATCTCATACCAGCATTTT. Amino acids: CASSHRSISYQHF.

This clone appeared a single time. J is TRBJ1-5 and V is TRBV27; possible D gene TRBD1, 5 bases. The ends were cut back, 6 bases at V and 0 bases at J, with 18 bases in the middle. Germline V gene sequence: CDR1 MNHEY, CDR2 SMNVEV (reference sequence). The CDR3 loop spans 17 amino acids. The CDR3 sequence is CASSPSEGEYSNQPQHF. The CDR3 nucleotides are TGTGCCAGCAGCCCATCAGAAGGGGAATATAGCAATCAGCCCCAGCATTTT.

The chain employs TRBV11-2 and TRBJ2-7, with D possibly matching TRBD1 (6 bases). The CDR3 contains 15 residues. Trimming stripped 1 base from V and 1 base from J, with 11 bases between. From germline, CDR1 is SGHAT and CDR2 FQNNGV. The CDR3 DNA reads TGTGCCAGCAGCTTAGCCAGGGGCGGATCCTACGAGCAGTACTTC. Translating gives CASSLARGGSYEQYF.

The V call is TRBV7-9, the J call TRBJ1-1, with 10 bases aligning to TRBD1. Per the germline V gene, CDR1 is SEHNR and CDR2 is FQNEAQ (reference sequence). With 5 bases clipped from V and 6 bases from J, the junction kept 3 bases outside the gene matches. The CDR3 totals 13 residues. The DNA of the CDR3 is TGTGCCAGCAGCCTCGGACAGGGGGCTGAAGCTTTCTTT. The encoded protein is CASSLGQGAEAFF.

The J gene is TRBJ1-1, the V gene TRBV5-1, with 10 bases identical to TRBD1. Germline CDR1 reads SGHRS; CDR2 reads YFSETQ. Losses at the gene ends were 0 bases for V and 2 bases for J; bases not matched to a gene: 4. This CDR3 contains 16 residues. Here the CDR3 reads CASSLGRTGGNTEAFF. The CDR3 nucleotides are TGCGCCAGCAGCTTGGGCCGGACAGGGGGTAACACTGAAGCTTTCTTT.

The V and J genes are TRBV4-3 and TRBJ1-2; D gene uncertain. The CDR3 is 15 residues long. Germline-derived CDR1 and CDR2 are LGHNA and YSLEER. Trimming removed 4 bases at V and 8 bases at J, with 20 bases between. CDR3 DNA: TGCGCCAGCAGCCCAGACACAGAGGGATTCGCGGGCTACACCTTC. Protein product: CASSPDTEGFAGYTF.

This chain uses TRBV18 with TRBJ1-4; 9 bases are a match to TRBD1. CDR3 length: 16 amino acids. J was trimmed by 7 bases and V by 1 base; bases with no gene match: 7. Germline V gene sequence: CDR1 KGHSH, CDR2 LQKENI. CDR3 bases: TGTGCCAGCTCACCACAACAGGGGGCCTCCGGTGAAAAACTGTTTTTT. It is translated as CASSPQQGASGEKLFF.

This clone was recorded only once. J is TRBJ1-1 and V is TRBV9; 8 bases match TRBD1. Germline lookup yields CDR1 SGDLS and CDR2 YYNGEE. Unmatched junction bases numbered 14, after V lost 1 base and J lost 0 bases. The CDR3 runs to 19 residues. The CDR3 region has the DNA TGTGCCAGCAGCGTAACTCCCGGGACAGGTTCCTTAATGAACACTGAAGCTTTCTTT. Translating it yields CASSVTPGTGSLMNTEAFF.

V is TRBV7-2 and J is TRBJ1-3, with unresolved D. The V and J ends lost 5 bases and 4 bases respectively, with 6 bases between them. This CDR3 is built from 12 residues. CDR1 is SGHTA, CDR2 FQGNSA, per germline. Here the CDR3 reads CASSQRGNTIYF. For the CDR3, the DNA is TGTGCCAGCAGCCAGCGGGGAAACACCATATATTTT.

The chain is built from TRBV4-3 and TRBJ1-1, with 11 nucleotides matching TRBD1. Unmatched junction bases numbered 4, after V lost 1 base and J lost 3 bases. The CDR3 has 16 amino acids. Germline CDR1 and CDR2: LGHNA and YSLEER. The CDR3 DNA is TGCGCCAGCAGCCAAGGGACAGGGGGCGCAGACACTGAAGCTTTCTTT. It translates to CASSQGTGGADTEAFF.

The chain recombines TRBV6-5 with TRBJ2-7; TRBD1 aligns across 7 bases. This CDR3 has 13 amino acids. The junction had 4 bases not matched to a gene; V was cut back by 2 bases and J by 6 bases. Germline CDR1 is MNHEY and CDR2 is SVGAGI. DNA for the CDR3: TGTGCCAGCAGTTACACCCCAGGGGGCGAGCAGTACTTC. Translation gives CASSYTPGGEQYF.

This chain uses TRBV27 with TRBJ1-1; 7 nucleotides agree with TRBD1. Per the germline V gene, CDR1 is MNHEY and CDR2 is SMNVEV (reference sequence). Trimming removed 0 bases from V and 5 bases from J; junction bases left unmatched: 3. There are 14 residues in the CDR3. The CDR3 bases are TGTGCCAGCAGTTTATCGATCAGGGGGACTGAAGCTTTCTTT. Translation: CASSLSIRGTEAFF.

The chain joins TRBV4-3 to TRBJ2-1; 10 bases are a match to TRBD2. Germline V gene lookup returns CDR1 LGHNA and CDR2 YSLEER. The CDR3 has 16 residues. V trimming: 0 bases; J trimming: 4 bases; junction bases outside the gene matches: 3. CDR3: CASSQDVAGGYNEQFF. The CDR3 DNA sequence: TGCGCCAGCAGCCAAGACGTAGCGGGGGGTTACAATGAGCAGTTCTTC.

The CDR3 DNA reads as TGTGCCAGCAGCTCACGACTGAGTAGCGGGAGACAAGAGACCCAGTACTTC. This translates into CASSSRLSSGRQETQYF. The rearrangement uses TRBV7-2 and TRBJ2-5; 9 positions agree with TRBD2. With 4 bases clipped from V and 2 bases from J, the junction kept 11 bases outside the gene matches. This CDR3 has 17 residues. Germline V gives CDR1 SGHTA, CDR2 FQGNSA.